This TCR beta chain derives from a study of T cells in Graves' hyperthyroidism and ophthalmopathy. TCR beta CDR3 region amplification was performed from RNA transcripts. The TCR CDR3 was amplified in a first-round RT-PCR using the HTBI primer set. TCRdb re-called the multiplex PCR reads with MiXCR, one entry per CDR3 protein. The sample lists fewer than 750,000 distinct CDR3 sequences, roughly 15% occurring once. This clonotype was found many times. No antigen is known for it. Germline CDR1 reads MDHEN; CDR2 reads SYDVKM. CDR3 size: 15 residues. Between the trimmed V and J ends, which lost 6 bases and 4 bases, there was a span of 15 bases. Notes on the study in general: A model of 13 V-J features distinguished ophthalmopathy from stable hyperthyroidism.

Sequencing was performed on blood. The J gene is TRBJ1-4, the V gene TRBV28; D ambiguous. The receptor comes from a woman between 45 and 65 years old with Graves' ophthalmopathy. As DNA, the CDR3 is TGTGCCAGCAGACACTCCGGGAAGAATAATGAAAAACTGTTTTTT. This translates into CASRHSGKNNEKLFF.